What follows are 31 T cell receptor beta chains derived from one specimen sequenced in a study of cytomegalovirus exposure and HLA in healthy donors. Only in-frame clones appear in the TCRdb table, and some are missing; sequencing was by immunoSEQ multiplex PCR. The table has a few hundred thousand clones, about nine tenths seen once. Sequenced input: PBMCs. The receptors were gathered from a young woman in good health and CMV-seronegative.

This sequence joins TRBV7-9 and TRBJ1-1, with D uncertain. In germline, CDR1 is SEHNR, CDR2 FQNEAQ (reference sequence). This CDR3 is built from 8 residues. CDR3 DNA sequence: TGTGGGGTTTTCGGGGCTTTCTTT. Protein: CGVFGAFF. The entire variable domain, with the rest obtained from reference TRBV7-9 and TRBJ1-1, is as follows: DTGVSQNPRHKITKRGQNVTFRCDPISEHNRLYWYRQTLGQGPEFLTYFQNEAQLEKSRLLSDRFSAERPKGSFSTLEIQRTEQGDSAMYLCGVFGAFFGQGTRLTVV.

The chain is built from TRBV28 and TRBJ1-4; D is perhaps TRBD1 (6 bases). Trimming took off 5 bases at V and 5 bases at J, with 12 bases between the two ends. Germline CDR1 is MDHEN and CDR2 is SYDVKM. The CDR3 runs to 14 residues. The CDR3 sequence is CASSGTLGNEKLFF. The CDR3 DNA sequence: TGTGCCAGCAGTGGGACATTAGGGAATGAAAAACTGTTTTTT.

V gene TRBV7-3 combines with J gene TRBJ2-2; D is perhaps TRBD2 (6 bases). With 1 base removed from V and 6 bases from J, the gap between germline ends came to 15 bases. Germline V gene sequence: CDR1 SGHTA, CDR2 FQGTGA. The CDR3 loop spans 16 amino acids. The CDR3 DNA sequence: TGTGCCAGCAGCTTAAGGGCGGGATTAGGGGCCGGGGAGCTGTTTTTT. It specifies CASSLRAGLGAGELFF.

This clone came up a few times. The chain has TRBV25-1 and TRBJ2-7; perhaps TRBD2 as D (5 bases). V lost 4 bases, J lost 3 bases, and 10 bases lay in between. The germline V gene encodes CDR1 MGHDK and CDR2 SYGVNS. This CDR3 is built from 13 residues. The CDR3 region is CASSGSAGYEQYF. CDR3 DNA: TGTGCCAGCAGTGGCAGCGCGGGCTACGAGCAGTACTTC.

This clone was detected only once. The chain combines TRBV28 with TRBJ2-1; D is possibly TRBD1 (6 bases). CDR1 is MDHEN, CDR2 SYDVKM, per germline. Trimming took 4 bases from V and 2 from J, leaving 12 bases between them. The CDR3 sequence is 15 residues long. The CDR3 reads CASSSQRTAYNEQFF. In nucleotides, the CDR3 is TGTGCCAGCAGTTCGCAGCGGACAGCCTACAATGAGCAGTTCTTC.

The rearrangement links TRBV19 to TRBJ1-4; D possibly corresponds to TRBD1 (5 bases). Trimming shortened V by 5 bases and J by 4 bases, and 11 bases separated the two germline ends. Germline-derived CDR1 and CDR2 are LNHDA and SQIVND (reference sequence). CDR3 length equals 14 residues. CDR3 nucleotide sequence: TGTGCCAGTAGTTGGACACCTCGTAATGAAAAACTGTTTTTT. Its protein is CASSWTPRNEKLFF.

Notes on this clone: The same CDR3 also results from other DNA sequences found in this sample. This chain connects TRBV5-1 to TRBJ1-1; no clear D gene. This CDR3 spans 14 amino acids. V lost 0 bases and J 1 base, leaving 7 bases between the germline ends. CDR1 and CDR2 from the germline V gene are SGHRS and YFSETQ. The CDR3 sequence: CASSLGGGNTEAFF. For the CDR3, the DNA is TGCGCCAGCAGCTTGGGGGGAGGGAACACTGAAGCTTTCTTT. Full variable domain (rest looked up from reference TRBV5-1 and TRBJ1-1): KAGVTQTPRYLIKTRGQQVTLSCSPISGHRSVSWYQQTPGQGLQFLFEYFSETQRNKGNFPGRFSGRQFSNSRSEMNVSTLELGDSALYLCASSLGGGNTEAFFGQGTRLTVV.

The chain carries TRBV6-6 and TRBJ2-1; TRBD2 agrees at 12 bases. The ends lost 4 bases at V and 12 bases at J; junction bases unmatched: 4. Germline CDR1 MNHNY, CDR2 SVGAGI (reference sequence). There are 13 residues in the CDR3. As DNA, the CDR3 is TGTGCCAGCAGTTGGACTAGCGGGATAGGGCAGTTCTTC. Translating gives CASSWTSGIGQFF.

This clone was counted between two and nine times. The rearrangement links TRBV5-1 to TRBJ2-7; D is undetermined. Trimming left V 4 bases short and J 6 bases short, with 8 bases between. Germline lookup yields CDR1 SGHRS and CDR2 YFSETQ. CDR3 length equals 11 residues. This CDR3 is CASSPGGEQYF. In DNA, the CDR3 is TGCGCCAGCAGCCCCGGTGGCGAGCAGTACTTC.

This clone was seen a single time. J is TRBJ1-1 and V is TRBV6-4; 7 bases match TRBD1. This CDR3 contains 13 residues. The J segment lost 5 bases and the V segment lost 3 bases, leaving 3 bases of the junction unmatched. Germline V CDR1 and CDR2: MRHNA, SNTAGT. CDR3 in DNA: TGTGCCAGCAGTGAAACAGGGGCGACTGAAGCTTTCTTT. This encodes CASSETGATEAFF.

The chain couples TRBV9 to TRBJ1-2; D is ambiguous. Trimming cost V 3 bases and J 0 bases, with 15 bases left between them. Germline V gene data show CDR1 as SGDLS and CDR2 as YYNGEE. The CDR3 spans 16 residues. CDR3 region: CASSGGGGPTNYGYTF. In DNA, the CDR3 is TGTGCCAGCAGCGGAGGAGGCGGGCCCACTAACTATGGCTACACCTTC.

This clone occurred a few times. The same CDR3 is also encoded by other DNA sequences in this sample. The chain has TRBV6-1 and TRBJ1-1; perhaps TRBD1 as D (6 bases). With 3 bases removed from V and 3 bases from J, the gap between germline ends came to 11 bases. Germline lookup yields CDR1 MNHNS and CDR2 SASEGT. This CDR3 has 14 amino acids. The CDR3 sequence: CASSEDRGDTEAFF. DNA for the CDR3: TGTGCCAGCAGTGAGGACAGAGGGGACACTGAAGCTTTCTTT.

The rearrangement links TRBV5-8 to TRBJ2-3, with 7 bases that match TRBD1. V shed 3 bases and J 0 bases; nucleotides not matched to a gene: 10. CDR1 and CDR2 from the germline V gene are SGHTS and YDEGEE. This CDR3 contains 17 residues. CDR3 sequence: CASSWRTGYESTDTQYF. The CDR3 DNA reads TGTGCCAGCAGCTGGAGGACAGGCTACGAGAGCACAGATACGCAGTATTTT.

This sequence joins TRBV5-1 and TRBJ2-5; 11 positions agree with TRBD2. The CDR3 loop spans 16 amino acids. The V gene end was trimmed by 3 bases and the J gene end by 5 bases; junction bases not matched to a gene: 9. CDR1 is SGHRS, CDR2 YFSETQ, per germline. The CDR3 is CASSSVSGGARETQYF. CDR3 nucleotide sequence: TGCGCCAGCAGCTCCGTTAGCGGGGGGGCTAGGGAGACCCAGTACTTC.

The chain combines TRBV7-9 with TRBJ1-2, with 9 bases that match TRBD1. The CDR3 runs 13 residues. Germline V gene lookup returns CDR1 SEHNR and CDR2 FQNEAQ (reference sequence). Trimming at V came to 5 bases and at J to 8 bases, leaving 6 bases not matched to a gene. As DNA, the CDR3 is TGTGCCAGCAGCCCGGGACAGGGACAGGGCTACACCTTC. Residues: CASSPGQGQGYTF. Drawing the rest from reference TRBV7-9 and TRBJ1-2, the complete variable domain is DTGVSQNPRHKITKRGQNVTFRCDPISEHNRLYWYRQTLGQGPEFLTYFQNEAQLEKSRLLSDRFSAERPKGSFSTLEIQRTEQGDSAMYLCASSPGQGQGYTFGSGTRLTVV.

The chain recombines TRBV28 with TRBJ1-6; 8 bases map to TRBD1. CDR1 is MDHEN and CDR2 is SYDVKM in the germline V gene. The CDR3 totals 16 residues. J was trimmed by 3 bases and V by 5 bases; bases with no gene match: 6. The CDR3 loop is CASSLPGQVYNSPLHF. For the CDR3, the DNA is TGTGCCAGCAGTCTCCCGGGACAGGTCTATAATTCACCCCTCCACTTT.

CDR3 sequence: CASSLYPGDEQYF. Written as DNA, the CDR3 is TGTGCCAGCAGCTTATACCCCGGGGACGAGCAGTACTTC. This chain uses TRBV11-2 with TRBJ2-7; D possibly corresponds to TRBD2 (5 bases). V shed 2 bases and J shed 5 bases, with 10 bases lying between them. The CDR3 consists of 13 residues. Germline-derived CDR1 and CDR2 are SGHAT and FQNNGV.

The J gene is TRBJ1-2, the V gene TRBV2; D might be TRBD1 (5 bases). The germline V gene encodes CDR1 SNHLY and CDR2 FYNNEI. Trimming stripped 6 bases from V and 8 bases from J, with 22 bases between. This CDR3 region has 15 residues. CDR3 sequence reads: CASSRTGLPTSGYTF. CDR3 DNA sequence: TGTGCCAGCAGCCGTACGGGACTCCCTACTTCGGGCTACACCTTC.

For the CDR3, the DNA is TGCGCCAGCAGCCTTCAAGAACAGTACGACGAGCAGTACTTC. It translates to CASSLQEQYDEQYF. The V call is TRBV4-1, the J call TRBJ2-7; D is undetermined. V lost 4 bases and J lost 5, with 15 bases in between. The CDR3 consists of 14 residues. From germline, CDR1 is MGHRA and CDR2 YSYEKL.

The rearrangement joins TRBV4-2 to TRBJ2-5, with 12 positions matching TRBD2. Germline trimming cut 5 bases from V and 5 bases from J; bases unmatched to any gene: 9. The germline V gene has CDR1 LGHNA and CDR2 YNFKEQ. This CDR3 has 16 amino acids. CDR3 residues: CASSSPASGGGETQYF. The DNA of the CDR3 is TGTGCCAGCAGCTCGCCCGCTAGCGGGGGGGGCGAGACCCAGTACTTC.

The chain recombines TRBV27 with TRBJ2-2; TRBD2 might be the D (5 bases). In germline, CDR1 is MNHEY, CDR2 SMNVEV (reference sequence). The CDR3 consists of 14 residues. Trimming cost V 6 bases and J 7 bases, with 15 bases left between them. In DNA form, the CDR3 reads TGTGCCAGCAGCATGAGCGGTAGTGGCGGGGAGCTGTTTTTT. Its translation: CASSMSGSGGELFF.

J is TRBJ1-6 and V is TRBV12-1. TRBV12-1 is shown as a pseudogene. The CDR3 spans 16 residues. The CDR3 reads CASSFPSGWINSPLHF. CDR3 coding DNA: TGTGCCAGCAGCTTTCCCTCGGGATGGATTAATTCACCCCTCCACTTT.

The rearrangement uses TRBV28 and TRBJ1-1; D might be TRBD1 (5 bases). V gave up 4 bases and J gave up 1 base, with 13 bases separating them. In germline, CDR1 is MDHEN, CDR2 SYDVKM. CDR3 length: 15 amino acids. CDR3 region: CASSSIPGRNTEAFF. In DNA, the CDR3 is TGTGCCAGCAGTTCAATACCAGGGCGGAACACTGAAGCTTTCTTT.

CDR3 loop: CASSDRGGVETQYF. The CDR3 DNA reads as TGTGCCAGCAGCGACCGAGGGGGAGTAGAGACCCAGTACTTC. The V and J genes are TRBV5-8 and TRBJ2-5; possibly TRBD1 for D (6 bases). Per germline, CDR1 SGHTS and CDR2 YDEGEE. This CDR3 comprises 14 residues. The ends were cut back, 4 bases at V and 4 bases at J, with 14 bases in the middle.

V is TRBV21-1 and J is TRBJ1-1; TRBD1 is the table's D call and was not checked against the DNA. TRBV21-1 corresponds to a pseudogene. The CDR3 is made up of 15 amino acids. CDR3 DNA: TGTGCCAGCAGCAAAGGGGGGCGAAAGAACACTGAAGCTTTCTTT. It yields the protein CASSKGGRKNTEAFF.

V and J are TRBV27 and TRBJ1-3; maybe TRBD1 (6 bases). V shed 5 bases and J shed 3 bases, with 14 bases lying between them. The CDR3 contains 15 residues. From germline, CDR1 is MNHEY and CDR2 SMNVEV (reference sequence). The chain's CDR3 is CASSQTGTLGNTIYF. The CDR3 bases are TGTGCCAGCAGTCAGACCGGGACACTTGGAAACACCATATATTTT.

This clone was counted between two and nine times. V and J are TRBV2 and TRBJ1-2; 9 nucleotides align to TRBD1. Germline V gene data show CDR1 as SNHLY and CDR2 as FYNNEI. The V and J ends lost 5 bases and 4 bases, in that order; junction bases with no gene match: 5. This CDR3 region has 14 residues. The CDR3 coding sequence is TGTGCCAGCAGTACACAGGGGGCGAGCTATGGCTACACCTTC. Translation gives CASSTQGASYGYTF.

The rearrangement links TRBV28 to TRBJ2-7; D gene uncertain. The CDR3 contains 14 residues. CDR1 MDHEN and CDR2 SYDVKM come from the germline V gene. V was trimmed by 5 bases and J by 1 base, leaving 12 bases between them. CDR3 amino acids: CASSAVPVSYEQYF. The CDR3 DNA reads TGTGCCAGCAGTGCGGTTCCCGTTTCCTACGAGCAGTACTTC.

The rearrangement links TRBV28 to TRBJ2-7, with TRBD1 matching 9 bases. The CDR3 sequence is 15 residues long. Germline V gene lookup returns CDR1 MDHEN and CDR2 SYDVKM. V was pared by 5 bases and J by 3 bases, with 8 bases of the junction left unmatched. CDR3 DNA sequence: TGTGCCAGCAGTGACCTACAGGGGGCCCTCTACGAGCAGTACTTC. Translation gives CASSDLQGALYEQYF.

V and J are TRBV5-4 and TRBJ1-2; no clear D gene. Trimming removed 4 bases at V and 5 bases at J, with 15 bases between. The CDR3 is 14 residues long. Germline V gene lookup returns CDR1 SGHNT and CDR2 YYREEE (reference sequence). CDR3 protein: CASSPWTGDYGYTF. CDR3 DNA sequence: TGTGCCAGCAGCCCATGGACCGGGGATTATGGCTACACCTTC.

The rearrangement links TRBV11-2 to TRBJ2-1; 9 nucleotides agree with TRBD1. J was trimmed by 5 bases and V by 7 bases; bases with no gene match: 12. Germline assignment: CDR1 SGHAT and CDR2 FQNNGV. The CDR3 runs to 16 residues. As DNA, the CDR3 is TGTGCCAGCACCCTTCAGACAGGGGGAACTAACAATGAGCAGTTCTTC. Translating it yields CASTLQTGGTNNEQFF.